This T cell receptor beta chain was obtained from a study of cytotoxic CD8 clonotypes in ibrutinib-treated CLL. Study background: Response samples were taken after a median around 13 months of treatment, range 6 to 36. Study-level points and caveats: Public clonotypes proved infrequent, and on treatment they shrank or remained steady. Clonality was elevated at ibrutinib response and had returned toward baseline at progression.

Here immunoSEQ multiplex PCR was the method, and the copy in TCRdb shows in-frame clones only, minus some. The sample shows 150,000 or so clones, under 85% of them seen only once. Notes on this clone: Its antigen is currently unknown. Sequence at one end of the junction differs from germline and may be a read error. This sample also contains other DNA sequences that code for the same CDR3.

The CDR3 extends over 14 amino acids. CDR1 is LNHDA, CDR2 SQIVND, per germline (reference sequence). This clonotype was obtained from a human donor with chronic lymphocytic leukemia. Specimen: PBMCs, collected after 24 months of ibrutinib treatment. The chain is built from TRBV19 and TRBJ1-2; D may be TRBD1 (5 bases). The CDR3 region is CASSVSGANYGYTF. The DNA for the CDR3 is TGTGCCAGTAGTGTATCCGGGGCTAACTACGGCTACACCTTC.